This T cell receptor beta chain emerged from a study of sequential checkpoint blockade in melanoma. Study as a whole: Both treatment sequences were followed by maintenance nivolumab.

On this clone itself: What it recognizes is unknown.

Per germline, CDR1 LNHDA and CDR2 SQIVND (reference sequence). Trimming removed 3 bases at V and 2 bases at J, with 7 bases between. CDR3 length: 14 residues. TCRdb's copy holds only in-frame clones and misses some; the assay was immunoSEQ multiplex PCR. The repertoire holds some 7,500 clones, with about a quarter as singletons. General observations from the study: Pretreatment TIL clonality tracked with response in the nivolumab-first arm.

Regarding treatment: randomized to nivolumab then ipilimumab (arm A) or the reverse (arm B). This clonotype was sampled from a human donor with melanoma. The material sequenced was tumor tissue (inferred from file names), taken from a patient given nivolumab and ipilimumab in sequence. The chain recombines TRBV19 with TRBJ2-2; no firm D call. CDR3 protein: CASSIYRNTGELFF. The CDR3 DNA reads TGTGCCAGTAGTATTTACAGAAACACCGGGGAGCTGTTTTTT.